The 21 T cell receptor beta chains presented below share a single source sample, sequenced in a study of blood T cells in healthy people across ages. Primed by a sample-barcoded 5' primer and a J-beta primer mix, a second PCR proceeded for roughly 6 to 12 cycles. MiXCR, run by TCRdb on the 5' RACE reads, gives a single entry per CDR3 protein. The sample holds about 1.4 million distinct CDR3 sequences; 59% are singletons and the top ten take about 6.3%. Sequences were obtained from blood. Receptors were obtained from a man between 18 and 35 years old in good health.

This clonotype showed up just a few times. This chain uses TRBV7-2 with TRBJ2-3; 7 positions agree with TRBD2. Germline CDR1 reads SGHTA; CDR2 reads FQGNSA. J gave up 0 bases and V 1 base, and 4 bases lay outside the gene matches. This CDR3 contains 16 residues. CDR3 in DNA: TGTGCCAGCAGCTTAGTGTCTAGCGGTAGCACAGATACGCAGTATTTT. Protein sequence: CASSLVSSGSTDTQYF.

V usage is TRBV7-2 and J usage is TRBJ2-3, with no clear D. There are 17 residues in the CDR3. V lost 3 bases and J lost 4, with 20 bases in between. Germline V CDR1 and CDR2: SGHTA, FQGNSA. The CDR3 protein is CASSLQYASMMADTQYF. The CDR3 DNA reads TGTGCCAGCAGCTTGCAATATGCGAGCATGATGGCAGATACGCAGTATTTT. The full variable domain, in which reference TRBV7-2 and TRBJ2-3 provide the parts outside the CDR3, is GAGVSQSPSNKVTEKGKDVELRCDPISGHTALYWYRQSLGQGLEFLIYFQGNSAPDKSGLPSDRFSAERTGGSVSTLTIQRTQQEDSAVYLCASSLQYASMMADTQYFGPGTRLTVL.

The chain has TRBV29-1 and TRBJ1-2, with a weak D call TRBD1 (6 bases). Trimming shortened V by 7 bases and J by 7 bases, and 16 bases separated the two germline ends. This CDR3 spans 12 amino acids. CDR1 and CDR2 (germline): SQVTM, ANQGSEA. The DNA of the CDR3 is TGCAGCGCCGGCAGACAGGTCGGTGGCTACACCTTC. Translation gives CSAGRQVGGYTF.

This clonotype has only a few counts. The chain joins TRBV21-1 to TRBJ2-7; the D call in the table, TRBD2, was not verified against the DNA. TRBV21-1 has pseudogene status. The CDR3 runs to 18 residues. CDR3 nucleotide sequence: TGTGCCAGCAGCAAAGTGGCGCGCCTAGCGGGGGGCACCTACGAGCAGTACTTC. It translates to CASSKVARLAGGTYEQYF.

The chain is built from TRBV24-1 and TRBJ1-1; no firm D call. Trimming pared 0 bases from V and 1 base from J, leaving 11 bases between. The germline V gene has CDR1 KGHDR and CDR2 SFDVKD. The CDR3 runs 16 residues. The CDR3 DNA is TGTGCCACCAGTGATTTGATGCGGTCCAGGAACACTGAAGCTTTCTTT. Protein: CATSDLMRSRNTEAFF.

V and J are TRBV20-1 and TRBJ2-3; D remains ambiguous. From germline, CDR1 is DFQATT and CDR2 SNEGSKA (reference sequence). V shed 5 bases and J shed 2 bases, with 8 bases lying between them. The CDR3 is 12 amino acids. The DNA for the CDR3 is TGCAGTGCTCGGAAATACACAGATACGCAGTATTTT. This encodes CSARKYTDTQYF.

This clonotype has a single count. The V call is TRBV7-2, the J call TRBJ1-3; D uncertain. V shed 0 bases and J shed 4 bases, with 10 bases lying between them. The CDR3 is 15 residues long. Looked up from germline, CDR1 is SGHTA and CDR2 is FQGNSA. In nucleotides, the CDR3 is TGTGCCAGCAGCTTAGCAGCAGGATCAGGAAACACCATATATTTT. Translating gives CASSLAAGSGNTIYF. Full variable domain (rest looked up from reference TRBV7-2 and TRBJ1-3): GAGVSQSPSNKVTEKGKDVELRCDPISGHTALYWYRQSLGQGLEFLIYFQGNSAPDKSGLPSDRFSAERTGGSVSTLTIQRTQQEDSAVYLCASSLAAGSGNTIYFGEGSWLTVV.

This clonotype was picked up a small number of times. The chain combines TRBV11-1 with TRBJ2-7; D unresolved. Germline V gene sequence: CDR1 SGHAT, CDR2 FQDESV (reference sequence). This CDR3 contains 12 residues. The V end was cut by 5 bases, the J end by 3 bases, with 8 bases between. As DNA, the CDR3 is TGTGCCAGCAGCCACCAAATCTACGAGCAGTACTTC. Translation: CASSHQIYEQYF.

The chain carries TRBV24-1 and TRBJ2-1; 7 bases are a match to TRBD1. CDR1 and CDR2 (germline): KGHDR, SFDVKD. V lost 4 bases to trimming and J lost 4 bases; unmatched junction nucleotides: 6. The CDR3 has 15 residues. CDR3 in DNA: TGTGCCACCAGTGACACGGACAGGCCTTACAATGAGCAGTTCTTC. Protein: CATSDTDRPYNEQFF.

Note on this clonotype: One end of the junction does not line up with germline, which may come from a read error. The chain uses TRBV29-1 and TRBJ2-1; TRBD2 might be the D (5 bases). Germline CDR1 and CDR2: SQVTM and ANQGSEA. The CDR3 is made up of 14 amino acids. The CDR3 region has the DNA TGCAGCGTGGAAGCGGCCCCCGGGTTTCCCGAGCAGTTCTTC. Protein product: CSVEAAPGFPEQFF.

This chain links TRBV20-1 with TRBJ2-4; 9 positions match TRBD2. V dropped 7 bases and J dropped 1; count of bases not matched to a gene: 2. The CDR3 consists of 13 residues. Germline loops: CDR1 DFQATT, CDR2 SNEGSKA (reference sequence). The CDR3: CSGGRGAKNIQYF. The CDR3 region has the DNA TGCAGTGGCGGGAGGGGGGCCAAAAACATTCAGTACTTC.

The V gene is TRBV6-5, the J gene TRBJ1-1; weak D call: TRBD1 (5 bases). Trimming took off 7 bases at V and 2 bases at J, with 20 bases between the two ends. The length of the CDR3 is 16 residues. CDR1 is MNHEY and CDR2 is SVGAGI in the germline V gene. CDR3 residues: CASTQRWGAANTEAFF. DNA of the CDR3: TGTGCCAGCACCCAGAGGTGGGGCGCAGCTAACACTGAAGCTTTCTTT.

This chain connects TRBV27 to TRBJ2-1, with 11 bases matching TRBD2. After removal of 6 bases from V and 10 bases from J, the junction contained 8 bases not matched to a gene. The germline V gene has CDR1 MNHEY and CDR2 SMNVEV (reference sequence). The CDR3 consists of 14 residues. DNA for the CDR3: TGTGCCAGCAGGTTAGCGGGGGGGCGGTTCGAGCAGTTCTTC. Amino acid sequence: CASRLAGGRFEQFF.

This chain links TRBV5-5 with TRBJ1-2; TRBD1 matches at 9 bases. Trimming at V came to 4 bases and at J to 6 bases, leaving 13 bases not matched to a gene. The CDR3 has 16 residues. Germline loops: CDR1 SGHKS, CDR2 YYEKEE (reference sequence). The CDR3 loop reads CASSLTGTGPPDGYTF. As DNA, the CDR3 is TGTGCCAGCAGCCTAACCGGGACAGGGCCTCCGGATGGCTACACCTTC.

The rearrangement links TRBV20-1 to TRBJ1-2, with D possibly being TRBD1 (6 bases). CDR1 and CDR2 from the germline V gene are DFQATT and SNEGSKA (reference sequence). Trimming removed 0 bases at V and 6 bases at J, with 14 bases between. The CDR3 contains 14 residues. In DNA, the CDR3 is TGCAGTGCTAGAGATTACCGGGGGCGCGATGGCTACACCTTC. This encodes CSARDYRGRDGYTF.

The gene calls are TRBV25-1 and TRBJ1-1; D gene unclear. This CDR3 is built from 10 residues. CDR1 is MGHDK, CDR2 SYGVNS, per germline. This CDR3 is CASPPGEAFF. Written as DNA, the CDR3 is TGTGCTAGCCCCCCAGGAGAAGCTTTCTTT.

The CDR3: CSATNLARQGNEQFF. CDR3 sequence (DNA): TGCAGTGCTACAAACCTAGCGCGCCAGGGCAATGAGCAGTTCTTC. The chain combines TRBV20-1 with TRBJ2-1; D is possibly TRBD2 (6 bases). Germline V lookup: CDR1 DFQATT, CDR2 SNEGSKA (reference sequence). The CDR3 is made up of 15 amino acids. With 4 bases removed from V and 6 bases from J, the gap between germline ends came to 19 bases.

This clonotype came up once. This chain connects TRBV3-1 to TRBJ2-1; 10 bases agree with TRBD1. This CDR3 spans 15 amino acids. The trim removed 0 bases at V and 8 bases at J, leaving 4 bases unmatched. The germline V gene has CDR1 LGHDT and CDR2 YNNKEL (reference sequence). CDR3 DNA: TGTGCCAGCAGCCAAGATGGGACAGGGGTCCATGAGCAGTTCTTC. Its protein product is CASSQDGTGVHEQFF.

The table lists this clonotype with a few counts. The J gene is TRBJ2-7, the V gene TRBV25-1; D might be TRBD1 (6 bases). The CDR3 spans 12 residues. Trimming cost V 6 bases and J 5 bases, with 11 bases left between them. Germline CDR1 and CDR2: MGHDK and SYGVNS. Here the CDR3 DNA reads TGTGCCAGCAGAACAGGGTCCAACGAGCAGTACTTC. It yields the protein CASRTGSNEQYF.

This clonotype has a handful of counts. The rearrangement links TRBV5-5 to TRBJ2-3, with D unresolved. Trimming removed 6 bases from V and 6 bases from J, with 11 bases in between. This CDR3 has 12 amino acids. Per germline, CDR1 SGHKS and CDR2 YYEKEE (reference sequence). DNA for the CDR3: TGTGCCAGCACCCCCATTGATGATACGCAGTATTTT. Translating it yields CASTPIDDTQYF.

This rearrangement joins TRBV20-1 to TRBJ1-6, with D possibly TRBD1 on 6 matching bases. The CDR3 is made up of 15 amino acids. Germline-derived CDR1 and CDR2 are DFQATT and SNEGSKA (reference sequence). Trimming removed 5 bases from V and 9 bases from J, with 20 bases in between. The CDR3, as DNA: TGCAGTGCTCCCTCGGCCGCCAGGGGTTTTTCACCCCTCCACTTT. It translates to CSAPSAARGFSPLHF.